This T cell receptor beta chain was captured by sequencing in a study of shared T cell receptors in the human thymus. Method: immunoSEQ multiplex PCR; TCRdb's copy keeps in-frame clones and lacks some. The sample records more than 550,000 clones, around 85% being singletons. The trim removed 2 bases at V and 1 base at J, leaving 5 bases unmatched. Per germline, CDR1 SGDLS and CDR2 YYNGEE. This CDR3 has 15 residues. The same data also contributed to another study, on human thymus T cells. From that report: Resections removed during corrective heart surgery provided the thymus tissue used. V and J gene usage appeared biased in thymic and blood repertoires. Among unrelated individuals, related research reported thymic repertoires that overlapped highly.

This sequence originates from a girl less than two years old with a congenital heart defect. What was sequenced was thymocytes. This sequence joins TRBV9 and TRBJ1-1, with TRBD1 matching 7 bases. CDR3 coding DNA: TGTGCCAGCAGCGTTCACTGGACAGGGAACACTGAAGCTTTCTTT. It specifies CASSVHWTGNTEAFF.